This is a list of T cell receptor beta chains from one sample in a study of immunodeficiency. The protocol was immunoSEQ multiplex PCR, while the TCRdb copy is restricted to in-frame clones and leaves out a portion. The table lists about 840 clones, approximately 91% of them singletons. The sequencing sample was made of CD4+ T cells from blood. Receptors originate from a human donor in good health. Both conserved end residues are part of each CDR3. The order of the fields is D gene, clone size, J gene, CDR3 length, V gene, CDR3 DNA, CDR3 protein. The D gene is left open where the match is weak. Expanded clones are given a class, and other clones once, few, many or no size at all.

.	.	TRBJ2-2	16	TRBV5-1	TGCGCCAGCAGCTTGGTCCTAAATTCGAACACCGGGGAGCTGTTTTTT	CASSLVLNSNTGELFF
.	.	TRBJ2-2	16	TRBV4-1	TGCGCCAGCAGTCGTCCGTTTGTAGGCGGATCCGGGGAGCTGTTTTTT	CASSRPFVGGSGELFF
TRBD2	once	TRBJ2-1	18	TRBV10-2	TGCGCCAGCAGGATCGGACTAGCGGGGGGCCTGAGAATCAATGAGCAGTTCTTC	CASRIGLAGGLRINEQFF
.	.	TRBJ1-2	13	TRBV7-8	TGTGCCAGCAGCTTAGGAGGAGTGGAGGGCTACACCTTC	CASSLGGVEGYTF
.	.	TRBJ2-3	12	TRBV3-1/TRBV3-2	TGTGCCAGCAGCCAAGTAAGCGGTACGCAGTATTTT	CASSQVSGTQYF
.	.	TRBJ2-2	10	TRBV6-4	TGTGCCAGCATTCCGGGTTCGCTGTTTTTT	CASIPGSLFF
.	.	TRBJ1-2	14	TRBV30	TGTGCCTGGAGTCCGGGACCGATAGTCTATGGCTACACCTTC	CAWSPGPIVYGYTF
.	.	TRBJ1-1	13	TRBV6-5	TGTGCCAGCGCGGGGGGTATGAACACTGAAGCTTTCTTT	CASAGGMNTEAFF
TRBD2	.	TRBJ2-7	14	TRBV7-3	TGTGCCAGCAGCTTAAGCGGGGGGGCCCACGAGCAGTACTTC	CASSLSGGAHEQYF
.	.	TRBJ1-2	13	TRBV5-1	TGCGCCAGCAGCTTTAGGGGGGACTATGGCTACACCTTC	CASSFRGDYGYTF
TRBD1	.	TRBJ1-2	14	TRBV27	TGTGCCAGCAGACTCACACAGGGGGCTGGTGGCTACACCTTC	CASRLTQGAGGYTF
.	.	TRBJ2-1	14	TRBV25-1	TGTGCCAGCAGCCGGGACGGCCGATACAATGAGCAGTTCTTC	CASSRDGRYNEQFF
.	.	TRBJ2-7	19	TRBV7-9	TGTGCCAGCAGCTTAGGAATAATCCAGTCCCGGGACAATCCCTACGAGCAGTACTTC	CASSLGIIQSRDNPYEQYF
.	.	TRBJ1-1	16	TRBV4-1	TGCGCCAGCAGCCAAGATAGACAGGCTTCGAACACTGAAGCTTTCTTT	CASSQDRQASNTEAFF
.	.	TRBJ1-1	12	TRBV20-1	TGCAGTGCTAGTCCCTGGAACACTGAAGCTTTCTTT	CSASPWNTEAFF
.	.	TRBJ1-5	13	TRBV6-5	TGTGCCAGCAGAACAGGGCGAGCTCAGCCCCAGCATTTT	CASRTGRAQPQHF
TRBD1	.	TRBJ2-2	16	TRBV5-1	TGCGCCAGCAGCTCGGGACAGGGTGTTAACACCGGGGAGCTGTTTTTT	CASSSGQGVNTGELFF
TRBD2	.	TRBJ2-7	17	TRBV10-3	TGTGCCATCAGTGAGCCCCCCCTACTAGCGGGGAGCTACGAGCAGTACTTC	CAISEPPLLAGSYEQYF
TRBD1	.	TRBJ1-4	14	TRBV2	TGTGCCAGCAGACTAGACAGGGGAGATGAAAAACTGTTTTTT	CASRLDRGDEKLFF
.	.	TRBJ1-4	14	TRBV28	TGTGCCAGCAGTACCCCGAACCCCCCCAAAAAACTGTTTTTT	CASSTPNPPKKLFF
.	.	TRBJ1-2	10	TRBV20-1	TGCAGTGCAGCCTACTATGGCTACACCTTC	CSAAYYGYTF